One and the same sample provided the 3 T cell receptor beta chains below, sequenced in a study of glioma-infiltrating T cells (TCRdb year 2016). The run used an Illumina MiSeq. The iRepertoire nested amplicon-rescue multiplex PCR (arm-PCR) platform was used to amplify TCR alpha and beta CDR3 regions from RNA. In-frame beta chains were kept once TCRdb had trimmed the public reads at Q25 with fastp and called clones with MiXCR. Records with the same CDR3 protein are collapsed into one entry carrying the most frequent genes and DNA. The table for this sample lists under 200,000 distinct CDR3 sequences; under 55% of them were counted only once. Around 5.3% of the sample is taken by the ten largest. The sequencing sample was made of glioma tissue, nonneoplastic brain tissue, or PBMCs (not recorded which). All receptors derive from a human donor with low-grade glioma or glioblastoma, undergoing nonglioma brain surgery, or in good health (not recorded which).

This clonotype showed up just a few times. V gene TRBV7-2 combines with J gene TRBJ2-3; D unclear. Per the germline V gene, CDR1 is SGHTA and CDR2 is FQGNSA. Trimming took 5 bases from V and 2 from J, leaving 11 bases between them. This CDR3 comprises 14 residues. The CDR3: CASSPTQLTDTQYF. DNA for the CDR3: TGTGCCAGCAGCCCTACCCAACTCACAGATACGCAGTATTTT.

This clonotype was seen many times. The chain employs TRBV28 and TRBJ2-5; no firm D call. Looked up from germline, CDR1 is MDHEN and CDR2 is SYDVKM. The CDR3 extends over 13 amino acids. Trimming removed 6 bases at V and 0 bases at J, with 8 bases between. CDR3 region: CASSPQNQETQYF. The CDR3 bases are TGTGCCAGCAGCCCGCAAAACCAAGAGACCCAGTACTTC.

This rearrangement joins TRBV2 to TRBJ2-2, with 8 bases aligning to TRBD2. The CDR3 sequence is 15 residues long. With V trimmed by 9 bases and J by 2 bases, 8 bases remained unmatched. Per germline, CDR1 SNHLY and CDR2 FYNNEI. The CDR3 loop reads CARQRSGSNTGELFF. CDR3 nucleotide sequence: TGTGCCAGACAAAGGAGCGGGAGTAACACCGGGGAGCTGTTTTTT.